This T cell receptor beta chain was observed in a study of T cell repertoires in cytomegalovirus infection. Across the study: CMV epitopes, recently identified HLA-C-restricted and well-studied HLA-B-restricted, were used. Both a matching HLA type and CMV infection were indicated by public TCR beta signatures. Overall study findings and caveats: Ex vivo, HLA-C-restricted CMV-specific TCR beta clonotypes prevailed over the rest of the response. Cumulative frequency of public TCR beta families picked out carriers of CMV plus the relevant HLA.

One entry per CDR3 protein results from TCRdb running MiXCR on the reads. The sample carries around 100,000 distinct CDR3 sequences, over 40% recorded once. This CDR3 comprises 17 residues. CDR1 SGHTA and CDR2 FQGNSA come from the germline V gene. Trimming at V came to 1 base and at J to 2 bases, leaving 6 bases not matched to a gene. This clonotype appeared many times. Its specificity is unknown. Specimen: CD8+ T cells from cultured PBMCs, collected from culture after CMV antigen stimulation. The clonotype comes from a human donor in good health (CMV status not recorded). Some clones in this sample may be carry-over from other donors' samples. This chain connects TRBV7-2 to TRBJ2-3; TRBD2 agrees at 10 bases. The DNA for the CDR3 is TGTGCCAGCAGCTTAGGGGGTAGCGGGGGGATCACAGATACGCAGTATTTT. This codes for CASSLGGSGGITDTQYF.